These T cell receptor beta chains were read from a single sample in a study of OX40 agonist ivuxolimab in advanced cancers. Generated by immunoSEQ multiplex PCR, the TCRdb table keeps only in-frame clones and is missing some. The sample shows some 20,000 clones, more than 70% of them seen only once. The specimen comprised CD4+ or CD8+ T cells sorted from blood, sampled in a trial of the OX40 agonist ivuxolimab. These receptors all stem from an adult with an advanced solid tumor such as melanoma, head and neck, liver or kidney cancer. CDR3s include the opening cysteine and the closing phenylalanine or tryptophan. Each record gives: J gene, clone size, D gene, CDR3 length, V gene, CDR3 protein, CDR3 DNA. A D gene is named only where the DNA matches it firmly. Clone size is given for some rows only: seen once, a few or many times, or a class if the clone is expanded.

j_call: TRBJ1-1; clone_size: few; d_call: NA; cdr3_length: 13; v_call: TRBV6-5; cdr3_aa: CASSPTGGTEAFF; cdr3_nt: TGTGCCAGCAGCCCGACAGGTGGGACTGAAGCTTTCTTT
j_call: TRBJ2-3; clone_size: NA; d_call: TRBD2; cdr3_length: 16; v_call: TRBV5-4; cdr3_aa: CASSLGRGGSTDTQYF; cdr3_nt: TGTGCCAGCAGCTTGGGCCGGGGGGGGAGCACAGATACGCAGTATTTT
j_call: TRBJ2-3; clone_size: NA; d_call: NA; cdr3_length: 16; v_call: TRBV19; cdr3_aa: CASSTGGRFRGDTQYF; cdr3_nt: TGTGCCAGTAGTACGGGCGGGCGGTTCCGGGGAGATACGCAGTATTTT
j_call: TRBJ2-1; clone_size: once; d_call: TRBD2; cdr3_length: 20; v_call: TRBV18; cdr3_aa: CASSPRRAGGVEGTYNEQFF; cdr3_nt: TGTGCCAGCTCACCACGCCGAGCGGGAGGTGTAGAGGGTACCTACAATGAGCAGTTCTTC
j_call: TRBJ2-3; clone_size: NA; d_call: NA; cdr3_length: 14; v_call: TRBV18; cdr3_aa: CASSPGRELDTQYF; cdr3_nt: TGTGCCAGCTCACCGGGACGGGAGTTAGATACGCAGTATTTT
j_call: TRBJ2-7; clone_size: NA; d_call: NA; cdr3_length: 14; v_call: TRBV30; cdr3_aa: CAWSSLASTYEQYF; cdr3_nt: TGTGCCTGGAGTTCCCTAGCGAGTACCTACGAGCAGTACTTC
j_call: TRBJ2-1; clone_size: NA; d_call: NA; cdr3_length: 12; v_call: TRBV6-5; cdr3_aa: CASSNGPNEQFF; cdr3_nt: TGTGCCAGCAGCAACGGTCCGAATGAGCAGTTCTTC
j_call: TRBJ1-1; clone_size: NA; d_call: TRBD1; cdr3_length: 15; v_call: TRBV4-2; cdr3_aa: CASSQRQGSGTEAFF; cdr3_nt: TGTGCCAGCAGCCAGCGACAGGGTAGTGGCACTGAAGCTTTCTTT
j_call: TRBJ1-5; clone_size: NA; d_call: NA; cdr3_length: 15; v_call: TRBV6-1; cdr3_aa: CASSEEGSGNQPQHF; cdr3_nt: TGTGCCAGCAGTGAAGAGGGTAGCGGCAATCAGCCCCAGCATTTT
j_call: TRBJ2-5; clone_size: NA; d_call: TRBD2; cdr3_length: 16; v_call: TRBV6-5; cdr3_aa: CASSYGRLAGWETQYF; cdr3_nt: TGTGCCAGCAGTTACGGCCGGCTAGCGGGATGGGAGACCCAGTACTTC
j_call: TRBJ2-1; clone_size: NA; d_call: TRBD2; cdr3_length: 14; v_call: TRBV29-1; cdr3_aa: CSVGRGAEVNEQFF; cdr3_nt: TGCAGCGTTGGGCGGGGGGCTGAGGTAAATGAGCAGTTCTTC
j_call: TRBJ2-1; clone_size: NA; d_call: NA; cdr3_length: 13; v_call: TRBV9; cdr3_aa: CASSVGGHNEQFF; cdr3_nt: TGTGCCAGCAGCGTTGGGGGGCACAATGAGCAGTTCTTC
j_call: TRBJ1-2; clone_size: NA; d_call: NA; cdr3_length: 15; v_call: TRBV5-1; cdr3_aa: CASSTYPGGNYGYTF; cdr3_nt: TGCGCCAGCAGCACTTACCCCGGGGGGAACTATGGCTACACCTTC
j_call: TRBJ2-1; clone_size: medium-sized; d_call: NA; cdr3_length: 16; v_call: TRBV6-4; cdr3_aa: CASSDSELPAYNEQFF; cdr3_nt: TGTGCCAGCAGTGACTCTGAGCTTCCTGCCTACAATGAGCAGTTCTTC
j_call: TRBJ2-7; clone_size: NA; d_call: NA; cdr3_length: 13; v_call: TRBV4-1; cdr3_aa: CASSQDQGNEQYF; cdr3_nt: TGCGCCAGCAGCCAAGACCAGGGTAACGAGCAGTACTTC
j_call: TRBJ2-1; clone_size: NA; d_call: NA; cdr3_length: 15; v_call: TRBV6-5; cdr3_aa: CASSYLGETYNEQFF; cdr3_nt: TGTGCCAGCAGTTACTTGGGGGAGACCTACAATGAGCAGTTCTTC
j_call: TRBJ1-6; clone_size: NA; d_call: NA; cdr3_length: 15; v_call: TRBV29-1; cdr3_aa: CSVQTGSSYNSPLHF; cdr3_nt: TGCAGCGTTCAAACAGGGAGCTCCTATAATTCACCCCTCCACTTT
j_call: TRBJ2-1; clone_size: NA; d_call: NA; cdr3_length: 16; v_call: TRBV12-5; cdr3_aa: CASGLDGGLAWGEQFF; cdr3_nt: TGTGCTAGTGGTTTGGACGGAGGTCTAGCGTGGGGTGAGCAGTTCTTC
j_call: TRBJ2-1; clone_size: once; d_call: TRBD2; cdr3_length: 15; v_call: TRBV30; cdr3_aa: CALGGEVSSYNEQFF; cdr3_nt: TGTGCCCTCGGGGGGGAGGTTTCCTCCTACAATGAGCAGTTCTTC
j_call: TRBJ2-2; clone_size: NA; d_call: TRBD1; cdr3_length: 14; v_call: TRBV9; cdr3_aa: CASSDRDRGGELFF; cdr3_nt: TGTGCCAGCAGCGACAGGGACAGGGGTGGGGAGCTGTTTTTT
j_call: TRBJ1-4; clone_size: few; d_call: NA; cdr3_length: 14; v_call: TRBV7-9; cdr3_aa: CASSPTATNEKLFF; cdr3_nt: TGTGCCAGCAGCCCCACAGCAACTAATGAAAAACTGTTTTTT
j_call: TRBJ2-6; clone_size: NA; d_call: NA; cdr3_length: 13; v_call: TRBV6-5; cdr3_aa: CASSPAGANVLTF; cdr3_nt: TGTGCCAGCAGCCCCGCCGGGGCCAACGTCCTGACTTTC
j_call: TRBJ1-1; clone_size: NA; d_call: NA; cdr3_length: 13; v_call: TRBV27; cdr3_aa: CASSPRGSTEAFF; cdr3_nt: TGTGCCAGCAGTCCCAGGGGTTCCACTGAAGCTTTCTTT
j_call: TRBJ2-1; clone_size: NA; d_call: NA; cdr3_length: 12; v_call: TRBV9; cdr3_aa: CASSVDEDEQFF; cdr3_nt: TGTGCCAGCAGCGTAGATGAGGACGAGCAGTTCTTC
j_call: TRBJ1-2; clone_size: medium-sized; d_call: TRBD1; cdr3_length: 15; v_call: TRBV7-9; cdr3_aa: CASSDYRGRKGGYTF; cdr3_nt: TGTGCCAGCAGCGATTACAGGGGACGTAAAGGTGGCTACACCTTC
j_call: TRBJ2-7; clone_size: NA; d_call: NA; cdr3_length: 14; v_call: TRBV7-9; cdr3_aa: CASSWVGLPYEQYF; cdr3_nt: TGTGCCAGCAGCTGGGTGGGGCTTCCCTACGAGCAGTACTTC
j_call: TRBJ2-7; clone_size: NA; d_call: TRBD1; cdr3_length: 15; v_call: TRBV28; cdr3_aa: CASSPWGQGAYEQYF; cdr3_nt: TGTGCCAGCAGCCCATGGGGACAGGGGGCCTACGAGCAGTACTTC
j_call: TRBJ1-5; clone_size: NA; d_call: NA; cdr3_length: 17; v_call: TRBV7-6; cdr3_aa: CASSLAQARVADQPQHF; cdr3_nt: TGTGCCAGCAGCTTAGCGCAGGCCAGAGTGGCAGATCAGCCCCAGCATTTT
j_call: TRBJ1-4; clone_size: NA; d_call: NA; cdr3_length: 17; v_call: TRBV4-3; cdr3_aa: CASSQEVGGATNEKLFF; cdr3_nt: TGCGCCAGCAGCCAAGAGGTGGGGGGGGCTACTAATGAAAAACTGTTTTTT